This T cell receptor (beta chain) was documented in a study of T-cell reconstitution after alpha-beta-depleted transplantation in children. General study results and limits: Approximately two months post-transplant, alpha-beta T cells reportedly originated from several hundred expanded graft clones. Once a year had passed after transplant, T-cell counts and diversity came mostly from newly produced T cells. Some patients' high day-60 TCRbeta diversity was traced to surviving recipient T cells and thymic progenitors.

This clonotype was seen many times. Its specificity is not known. Unique molecular identifiers were used in preparing the TCRbeta library. TCRdb reanalysed the PCR reads using MiXCR and keeps one entry per CDR3 protein. The sample has 200,000 or so distinct CDR3 sequences, roughly 6% seen once. This CDR3 has 17 amino acids. The germline CDR1 and CDR2 sequences are MGHRA and YSYEKL. Trimming removed 0 bases at V and 3 bases at J, with 17 bases between. The rearrangement links TRBV4-1 to TRBJ1-2, with TRBD1 as a possible D gene (5 bases). This receptor was obtained from a girl younger than two with combined immunodeficiency, due to receive a stem cell transplant. The material sequenced was PBMCs, taken before TCRalphabeta/CD19-depleted stem cell transplant. CDR3 residues: CASSQEGPDRGDYGYTF. CDR3 nucleotides: TGCGCCAGCAGCCAAGAAGGGCCGGACCGAGGGGACTATGGCTACACCTTC.